A single sample gave rise to the 27 T cell receptor beta chains below, sequenced in a study of CD8+ T cells in alopecia areata. It was cDNA, reverse transcribed from extracted RNA, that served as the sequencing template. Some clones are missing from TCRdb's copy, which holds only in-frame ones; the method was immunoSEQ multiplex PCR. The sample shows some 200,000 clones, roughly three fifths of them seen only once. The sequenced material came from CD8+ T cells sorted from blood. The receptors stem from a human donor in good health.

This chain connects TRBV4-1 to TRBJ1-4, with D perhaps TRBD1 (5 bases). V was clipped by 5 bases and J by 12 bases, with 13 bases between them. The CDR3 length is 12 residues. Germline CDR1 reads MGHRA; CDR2 reads YSYEKL. CDR3 bases: TGCGCCAGCAGCGAAACAGGCGAGGAACTGTTTTTT. It is translated as CASSETGEELFF.

This clone appeared once. V gene TRBV10-2 combines with J gene TRBJ2-7; D uncertain. The CDR3 totals 12 residues. V shed 3 bases and J shed 3 bases, with 6 bases lying between them. Germline lookup yields CDR1 WSHSY and CDR2 SAAADI. The chain's CDR3 is CASSDPDYEQYF. CDR3 nucleotides: TGCGCCAGCAGTGACCCAGACTACGAGCAGTACTTC.

The rearrangement links TRBV2 to TRBJ1-2, with D possibly being TRBD1 (5 bases). Trimming removed 3 bases from V and 3 bases from J, with 14 bases in between. The CDR3 length is 15 residues. Germline loops: CDR1 SNHLY, CDR2 FYNNEI. CDR3 sequence: CASSDPGGRDYGYTF. CDR3 bases: TGTGCCAGCAGTGATCCCGGGGGTAGGGACTATGGCTACACCTTC.

The chain couples TRBV13 to TRBJ1-1; TRBD1 agrees at 12 bases. V lost 3 bases, J lost 4 bases, and 3 bases stayed unmatched. In germline, CDR1 is PRHDT, CDR2 FYEKMQ (reference sequence). The CDR3 covers 15 residues. The CDR3 DNA is TGTGCCAGCAGCTTGGTGGGACAGGGGGCCACTGAAGCTTTCTTT. As protein: CASSLVGQGATEAFF.

The gene calls are TRBV27 and TRBJ2-4; D remains unclear. CDR1 MNHEY and CDR2 SMNVEV come from the germline V gene (reference sequence). This CDR3 contains 15 residues. V was cut by 6 bases and J by 0 bases, with 12 bases left in between. CDR3 sequence reads: CASRQAFGAKNIQYF. DNA of the CDR3: TGTGCCAGCAGGCAAGCATTCGGAGCCAAAAACATTCAGTACTTC.

The chain couples TRBV4-2 to TRBJ1-1; D gene ambiguous. From germline, CDR1 is LGHNA and CDR2 YNFKEQ. The V and J ends lost 5 bases and 6 bases respectively, with 7 bases between them. The CDR3 length is 11 residues. The DNA of the CDR3 is TGTGCCAGCAGCGCCACCTCTGAAGCTTTCTTT. Amino acids: CASSATSEAFF.

The V and J genes are TRBV2 and TRBJ2-6; 10 nucleotides match TRBD2. Unmatched junction bases numbered 6, after V lost 10 bases and J lost 0 bases. The germline CDR1 and CDR2 sequences are SNHLY and FYNNEI. This CDR3 spans 16 amino acids. CDR3 sequence (DNA): TGTGCCAACCTAGGACTAGCGGTCTCTGGGGCCAACGTCCTGACTTTC. Its translation: CANLGLAVSGANVLTF.

The rearrangement joins TRBV5-5 to TRBJ2-3; a weak D match, TRBD2 (6 bases). The germline V gene encodes CDR1 SGHKS and CDR2 YYEKEE (reference sequence). Trimming left V 0 bases short and J 2 bases short, with 13 bases between. The CDR3 runs 16 residues. Here the CDR3 DNA reads TGTGCCAGCAGCTTGGAGACGGGGGTAGTCACAGATACGCAGTATTTT. The encoded protein is CASSLETGVVTDTQYF. Combining the CDR3 with reference TRBV5-5 and TRBJ2-3 gives the whole variable domain DAGVTQSPTHLIKTRGQQVTLRCSPISGHKSVSWYQQVLGQGPQFIFQYYEKEERGRGNFPDRFSARQFPNYSSELNVNALLLGDSALYLCASSLETGVVTDTQYFGPGTRLTVL.

CDR3 coding DNA: TGCAGCGCTGTGACAGACTACCAAGAGACCCAGTACTTC. It yields the protein CSAVTDYQETQYF. The chain joins TRBV29-1 to TRBJ2-5, with a weak D call TRBD1 (5 bases). Germline CDR1 and CDR2: SQVTM and ANQGSEA. Trimming took 7 bases from V and 0 from J, leaving 12 bases between them. The CDR3 loop spans 13 amino acids.

V usage is TRBV4-1 and J usage is TRBJ1-2, with D possibly being TRBD1 (5 bases). This CDR3 region has 20 residues. Germline assignment: CDR1 MGHRA and CDR2 YSYEKL. Trimming removed 4 bases at V and 8 bases at J, with 35 bases between. The CDR3 loop reads CASSLAPVIADSRLGGGYTF. In nucleotides, the CDR3 is TGCGCCAGCAGCCTCGCACCTGTGATCGCTGACAGCAGGCTTGGGGGGGGCTACACCTTC.

The chain couples TRBV30 to TRBJ1-4; D may be TRBD1 (5 bases). The germline V gene encodes CDR1 GTSNPN and CDR2 SVGIG (reference sequence). CDR3 length equals 14 residues. Deletions cut 4 bases from V and 0 bases from J, with 9 bases between. The CDR3 here is CAWTVQATNEKLFF. The CDR3, as DNA: TGTGCCTGGACGGTACAGGCAACTAATGAAAAACTGTTTTTT. Based on the CDR3 plus reference TRBV30 and TRBJ1-4, the full variable domain is SQTIHQWPATLVQPVGSPLSLECTVEGTSNPNLYWYRQAAGRGLQLLFYSVGIGQISSEVPQNLSASRPQDRQFILSSKKLLLSDSGFYLCAWTVQATNEKLFFGSGTQLSVL.

There are a few counts of this clone. The V gene is TRBV5-1, the J gene TRBJ2-7; 11 bases match TRBD1. Germline V gene lookup returns CDR1 SGHRS and CDR2 YFSETQ. The V segment lost 5 bases and the J segment 3 bases; nucleotides outside the gene matches: 7. This CDR3 has 15 residues. For the CDR3, the DNA is TGCGCCAGCAGAAAAACCGGGACAGGGGGCTACGAGCAGTACTTC. Translated, it gives CASRKTGTGGYEQYF.

This rearrangement joins TRBV27 to TRBJ1-1; no clear D gene. Trimming shortened V by 5 bases and J by 0 bases, and 10 bases separated the two germline ends. Germline CDR1 is MNHEY and CDR2 is SMNVEV (reference sequence). The CDR3 runs to 14 residues. This chain's CDR3 is CASSARALNTEAFF. The DNA for the CDR3 is TGTGCCAGCAGTGCGAGGGCCCTGAACACTGAAGCTTTCTTT.

The chain is built from TRBV27 and TRBJ2-1; 12 nucleotides agree with TRBD2. The J segment lost 4 bases and the V segment lost 5 bases, leaving 3 bases of the junction unmatched. This CDR3 spans 15 amino acids. CDR1 is MNHEY, CDR2 SMNVEV, per germline (reference sequence). The CDR3 protein is CASSDGTSGYNEQFF. As DNA, the CDR3 is TGTGCCAGCAGTGACGGGACTAGCGGGTACAATGAGCAGTTCTTC.

The chain uses TRBV30 and TRBJ1-3; D not certain. The CDR3 has 12 amino acids. V was trimmed by 3 bases and J by 4 bases, leaving 7 bases between them. Germline V lookup: CDR1 GTSNPN, CDR2 SVGIG (reference sequence). The CDR3 loop reads CAWSVGGNTIYF. For the CDR3, the DNA is TGTGCCTGGAGCGTCGGGGGAAACACCATATATTTT.

Concerning this clone itself: The sample has other DNA sequences that encode this CDR3 too. Here the CDR3 DNA reads TGCGCCAGCAGAGGAGGCACTGAAGCTTTCTTT. Its translation is CASRGGTEAFF. This chain links TRBV5-1 with TRBJ1-1, with no clear D. The V and J ends lost 5 bases and 4 bases respectively, with 6 bases between them. Germline CDR1 is SGHRS and CDR2 is YFSETQ. The length of the CDR3 is 11 residues.

The chain has TRBV11-3 and TRBJ2-1; D tentatively fits TRBD1 or TRBD2 (7 bases each). V was pared by 5 bases and J by 5 bases, with 19 bases between. The CDR3 is 16 residues long. CDR1 SGHNT and CDR2 YENEEA come from the germline V gene. CDR3 amino acids: CASSPRDSGVDNEQFF. In DNA form, the CDR3 reads TGTGCCAGCAGCCCCCGGGACAGCGGGGTTGACAATGAGCAGTTCTTC. Variable domain in full (rest from reference TRBV11-3 and TRBJ2-1): EAGVVQSPRYKIIEKKQPVAFWCNPISGHNTLYWYLQNLGQGPELLIRYENEEAVDDSQLPKDRFSAERLKGVDSTLKIQPAELGDSAVYLCASSPRDSGVDNEQFFGPGTRLTVL.

The rearrangement joins TRBV29-1 to TRBJ1-2, with a weak D call TRBD1 (6 bases). V was trimmed by 7 bases and J by 3 bases, leaving 15 bases between them. This CDR3 region has 13 residues. Per the germline V gene, CDR1 is SQVTM and CDR2 is ANQGSEA. In nucleotides, the CDR3 is TGCAGCGCACAGGGTACCGAGGACTATGGCTACACCTTC. Translated, it gives CSAQGTEDYGYTF.

The CDR3 reads CASSPDGTGADTGELFF. For the CDR3, the DNA is TGCGCCAGCAGCCCGGACGGGACAGGGGCCGACACCGGGGAGCTGTTTTTT. J is TRBJ2-2 and V is TRBV5-1; 10 nucleotides match TRBD1. In germline, CDR1 is SGHRS, CDR2 YFSETQ. This CDR3 comprises 17 residues. V was pared by 4 bases and J by 3 bases, with 9 bases of the junction left unmatched. Using reference TRBV5-1 and TRBJ2-2 for the parts outside the CDR3, the full variable domain is KAGVTQTPRYLIKTRGQQVTLSCSPISGHRSVSWYQQTPGQGLQFLFEYFSETQRNKGNFPGRFSGRQFSNSRSEMNVSTLELGDSALYLCASSPDGTGADTGELFFGEGSRLTVL.

The V gene is TRBV13, the J gene TRBJ2-1; the match to TRBD2 covers 12 bases. CDR1 PRHDT and CDR2 FYEKMQ come from the germline V gene (reference sequence). The junction had 6 bases not matched to a gene; V was cut back by 5 bases and J by 1 base. This CDR3 comprises 17 residues. This chain's CDR3 is CASSLLLAGGSYNEQFF. DNA of the CDR3: TGTGCCAGCAGCCTACTGCTAGCGGGGGGGTCCTACAATGAGCAGTTCTTC.

This clone was detected only a few times. The genes are TRBV25-1 and TRBJ1-4, with D hard to call. V lost 2 bases to trimming and J lost 4 bases, with 11 bases between them. CDR1 is MGHDK, CDR2 SYGVNS, per germline. The CDR3 is 15 residues long. CDR3 in DNA: TGTGCCAGCAGTGAAATAAAGGATGTTAATGAAAAACTGTTTTTT. It specifies CASSEIKDVNEKLFF.

This clone was counted between two and nine times. J is TRBJ2-7 and V is TRBV7-9; D is unclear. The V end was cut by 4 bases, the J end by 6 bases, with 7 bases between. Germline values: CDR1 SEHNR, CDR2 FQNEAQ (reference sequence). This CDR3 region has 11 residues. The DNA for the CDR3 is TGTGCCAGCAGCTCTAACAGCGAGCAGTACTTC. Amino acids: CASSSNSEQYF.

This clone came up a few times. The V and J genes are TRBV29-1 and TRBJ1-3, with D maybe TRBD1 (6 bases). The CDR3 totals 13 residues. Germline V lookup: CDR1 SQVTM, CDR2 ANQGSEA. Trimming pared 7 bases from V and 0 bases from J, leaving 10 bases between. The CDR3 loop is CSAPDSSGNTIYF. CDR3 nucleotides: TGCAGCGCTCCGGACAGCTCTGGAAACACCATATATTTT.

V gene TRBV7-9 combines with J gene TRBJ2-7; 8 bases map to TRBD2. Per the germline V gene, CDR1 is SEHNR and CDR2 is FQNEAQ (reference sequence). The CDR3 is 14 amino acids. J gave up 2 bases and V 4 bases, and 4 bases lay outside the gene matches. In nucleotides, the CDR3 is TGTGCCAGCAGCTCAAGCGGGGGTACCTACGAGCAGTACTTC. It yields the protein CASSSSGGTYEQYF.

This clone was detected a few times. The V gene is TRBV29-1, the J gene TRBJ2-3, with TRBD1 matching over 7 bases. The J segment lost 2 bases and the V segment lost 3 bases, leaving 8 bases of the junction unmatched. Germline assignment: CDR1 SQVTM and CDR2 ANQGSEA. The CDR3 contains 15 residues. This CDR3 reads CSVEGAGGYTDTQYF. CDR3 DNA: TGCAGCGTTGAGGGTGCAGGGGGATACACAGATACGCAGTATTTT.

This clone showed up just once. V gene TRBV5-6 combines with J gene TRBJ2-7; 9 nucleotides align to TRBD1. V shed 4 bases and J 0 bases; nucleotides not matched to a gene: 8. The CDR3 is 16 residues long. Looked up from germline, CDR1 is SGHDT and CDR2 is YYEEEE. The CDR3 DNA follows: TGTGCCAGCAGCCCGGGGACAGGGAGGAGCTCCTACGAGCAGTACTTC. Translating gives CASSPGTGRSSYEQYF.

This rearrangement joins TRBV4-1 to TRBJ1-2; TRBD1 might be the D (5 bases). V was cut by 3 bases and J by 6 bases, with 20 bases left in between. This CDR3 has 16 residues. CDR1 and CDR2 (germline): MGHRA, YSYEKL. The CDR3 loop is CASSHTPGDSPDGYTF. The CDR3 DNA follows: TGCGCCAGCAGCCATACACCGGGAGACAGTCCCGATGGCTACACCTTC.